Presented here are 5 T cell receptor beta chains from one specimen sequenced in a study of blood T cell repertoires in COVID-19. Clones were sequenced by immunoSEQ multiplex PCR, and TCRdb holds only the in-frame ones, with some missing. This table holds approximately 61,000 clones, about 83% found once. Sample: peripheral blood. All receptors come from a man aged 45-65 years with COVID-19, enrolled during active disease.

The J gene is TRBJ1-4, the V gene TRBV29-1; the match to TRBD1 covers 7 bases. Per the germline V gene, CDR1 is SQVTM and CDR2 is ANQGSEA. Losses at the gene ends were 4 bases for V and 0 bases for J; bases not matched to a gene: 5. This CDR3 region has 15 residues. DNA of the CDR3: TGCAGCGTTGGGGGGGACAGAGCAACTAATGAAAAACTGTTTTTT. Protein product: CSVGGDRATNEKLFF.

This clone appeared a single time. This chain links TRBV2 with TRBJ2-1; the D is unclear. This CDR3 has 13 amino acids. The germline gives CDR1 SNHLY, CDR2 FYNNEI. V was shortened by 7 bases and J by 1 base, with 8 bases between the two germline ends. In DNA form, the CDR3 reads TGTGCCAGCAAAATCCAATCCTACAATGAGCAGTTCTTC. Translated, it gives CASKIQSYNEQFF.

This clone occurred once. A junction end diverges from the germline sequence, so it may reflect a read error. V and J are TRBV4-2 and TRBJ2-5, with TRBD1 as a possible D gene (5 bases). The CDR3 has 11 amino acids. CDR1 LGHNA and CDR2 YNFKEQ come from the germline V gene. DNA of the CDR3: TGCTTCACAGGAGCCCAAGAGACCCAGTACTTC. It is translated as CFTGAQETQYF.

This clone was counted a few times. The V and J genes are TRBV6-1 and TRBJ1-5; the D gene is possibly TRBD1 (5 bases). V was clipped by 3 bases and J by 0 bases, with 6 bases between them. CDR1 is MNHNS, CDR2 SASEGT, per germline. CDR3 length: 14 residues. CDR3 nucleotides: TGTGCCAGCAGTGATGGGGCTAGCAATCAGCCCCAGCATTTT. Translated, it gives CASSDGASNQPQHF.

The J gene is TRBJ2-7, the V gene TRBV4-1; maybe TRBD1 (6 bases). CDR1 is MGHRA, CDR2 YSYEKL, per germline. Trimming pared 4 bases from V and 7 bases from J, leaving 26 bases between. This CDR3 region has 17 residues. The CDR3 protein is CASSPGWGDRPLGEQYF. Here the CDR3 DNA reads TGCGCCAGCAGCCCCGGGTGGGGTGACAGGCCTTTGGGAGAGCAGTACTTC.